This entry is about one T cell receptor beta chain. Its matching antigen is unknown. Time point noted: patch test 1, 2 weeks after DPC sensitization. The treatment is: therapeutic diphenylcyclopropenone sensitization with weekly scalp DPC. Unfractionated whole blood was the source from which total RNA was extracted. The data derive from a study of human T cells and chemical hapten exposure. Study outcomes and limitations: Expanded TCRs produced significantly more large CDR3 similarity clusters than controls did.

TCRdb passed the RACE reads through MiXCR, listing each CDR3 protein once. The sample lists fewer than 45,000 distinct CDR3 sequences, over 3.5% seen once, with around 26% in the top ten. V was pared by 5 bases and J by 0 bases, with 14 bases between. Germline V CDR1 and CDR2: SGHTA, FQGNSA. This CDR3 region has 16 residues. The chain has TRBV7-2 and TRBJ1-5, with D perhaps TRBD1 (6 bases). Source: whole blood, taken in connection with sensitization to the hapten diphenylcyclopropenone (DPC). This receptor was taken from a man aged 45-65 years with alopecia areata. Some clones in this sample may be carry-over from other donors' samples. The CDR3 reads CASSPRGTHSNQPQHF. The CDR3 nucleotides read TGTGCCAGCAGCCCCCGAGGGACACATAGCAATCAGCCCCAGCATTTT.